Included here is one T cell receptor beta chain sequence, with context. Its antigen is not identified. This specimen belongs to a study of a mutant IDH1 vaccine in newly diagnosed glioma. Across the whole study: All eight of the vaccinations patients received fell in weeks 1, 3, 5, 7, 11, 15, 19 and 23. In some groups vaccination began 4-6 weeks post-radiotherapy; others received it with temozolomide.

The protocol was immunoSEQ multiplex PCR, while the TCRdb copy is restricted to in-frame clones and leaves out a portion. The data hold around 25,000 clones, with under 85% observed a single time. With 2 bases removed from V and 6 bases from J, the gap between germline ends came to 19 bases. The CDR3 is made up of 16 amino acids. In germline, CDR1 is LNHDA, CDR2 SQIVND (reference sequence). As for time point: week 5, during vaccination. In every dose of vaccine, 300 ug of mutant IDH1 20-mer peptide was given alongside topical imiquimod. The donors' diagnosis was new WHO grade 3 or 4 astrocytoma that was IDH1-mutant and ATRX-lost. Regarding the study as a whole: It was approximately 93% of patients that developed vaccine-induced immune responses.

The material sequenced was PBMCs, taken from a glioma patient whose treatment included an IDH1 peptide vaccine. The sequence came from a man in his forties with glioma. Some clones in this sample may be carry-over from other donors' samples. The J gene is TRBJ2-5, the V gene TRBV19; D is perhaps TRBD1 or TRBD2 (6 bases each). This chain's CDR3 is CASSIRRRGSSQTQYF. CDR3 coding DNA: TGTGCCAGTAGTATAAGACGGAGGGGGAGTTCCCAGACCCAGTACTTC.